The 29 T cell receptor beta chains below all came from one sample that was sequenced in a study of molecular identifiers for immune sequencing clone quantification. One entry per CDR3 protein results from TCRdb running MiXCR on the PCR reads. The table has fewer than 350,000 distinct CDR3 sequences, about a fifth seen once. The source material was naive CD8+ T cells from blood, with Jurkat cell RNA spiked in. Subset noted: FACS-sorted CD8+CD4-CCR7+CD45RA+ naive T cells. These receptors were taken from a human donor in good health. Some libraries in this study had Jurkat cell RNA spiked in.

The sample holds many counts of this clonotype. The rearrangement uses TRBV20-1 and TRBJ2-6; D not resolved. The germline gives CDR1 DFQATT, CDR2 SNEGSKA (reference sequence). V shed 4 bases and J shed 2 bases, with 12 bases lying between them. This CDR3 has 15 amino acids. The chain's CDR3 is CSAIHPVAGANVLTF. The CDR3 bases are TGCAGTGCTATACATCCCGTGGCTGGGGCCAACGTCCTGACTTTC.

This clonotype was counted many times. This chain uses TRBV30 with TRBJ2-2; D is unclear. Germline V gene sequence: CDR1 GTSNPN, CDR2 SVGIG (reference sequence). CDR3 size: 10 residues. Trimming shortened V by 5 bases and J by 5 bases, and 3 bases separated the two germline ends. The CDR3 is CAWGTGELFF. The CDR3 DNA reads as TGTGCCTGGGGGACCGGGGAGCTGTTTTTT.

The table lists this clonotype with many counts. The rearrangement links TRBV12-3 or TRBV12-4 to TRBJ1-6; 7 bases agree with TRBD1. CDR3 length: 17 residues. Trimming at V came to 3 bases and at J to 10 bases, leaving 15 bases not matched to a gene. CDR3 sequence reads: CASSFPTDRERGSPLHF. DNA of the CDR3: TGTGCCAGCAGTTTCCCCACCGACAGGGAAAGGGGGTCACCCCTCCACTTT.

The rearrangement uses TRBV6-6 and TRBJ1-5, with D possibly TRBD1 on 6 matching bases. Trimming removed 6 bases from V and 0 bases from J, with 12 bases in between. Germline V gene sequence: CDR1 MNHNY, CDR2 SVGAGI (reference sequence). The CDR3 is made up of 15 amino acids. This chain's CDR3 is CASREQGYSNQPQHF. For the CDR3, the DNA is TGTGCCAGCAGGGAACAGGGTTATAGCAATCAGCCCCAGCATTTT.

There are many counts of this clonotype. The chain employs TRBV4-3 and TRBJ1-1; TRBD1 is a possible D gene (5 bases). The CDR3 sequence is 15 residues long. V dropped 3 bases and J dropped 3 bases, with 14 bases sitting between them. Germline lookup yields CDR1 LGHNA and CDR2 YSLEER. The CDR3, as DNA: TGCGCCAGCAGCCATTACTCTGGAGGGGACACTGAAGCTTTCTTT. Protein: CASSHYSGGDTEAFF.

This clonotype was seen repeatedly, ten times or more. The gene calls are TRBV6-2 or TRBV6-3 and TRBJ2-2; D unclear. V shed 11 bases and J shed 0 bases, with 13 bases lying between them. The CDR3 covers 14 residues. The germline V gene has CDR1 MNHEY and CDR2 SVGEGT. The CDR3 sequence is CARRSRTNTGELFF. The CDR3 nucleotides are TGTGCCCGTCGCAGCCGAACGAACACCGGGGAGCTGTTTTTT.

Details on this clonotype: One end of the junction does not line up with germline, which may come from a read error. This chain connects TRBV28 to TRBJ1-5; D remains ambiguous. CDR1 and CDR2 from the germline V gene are MDHEN and SYDVKM. CDR3 length: 16 residues. The DNA for the CDR3 is TGTACCAGCAGGTTGGACCCTAGATCTAGCAATCAGCCCCAGCATTTT. Its protein product is CTSRLDPRSSNQPQHF.

This clonotype occurred many times. The genes are TRBV7-2 and TRBJ2-3; D is unclear. Germline CDR1 SGHTA, CDR2 FQGNSA. V lost 3 bases and J lost 3, with 7 bases in between. The CDR3 covers 13 residues. Written as DNA, the CDR3 is TGTGCCAGCAGCTTTGTGCCGACAGATACGCAGTATTTT. It is translated as CASSFVPTDTQYF.

This clonotype was seen a handful of times. The chain couples TRBV23-1 to TRBJ1-4, with D possibly being TRBD1 (5 bases). TRBV23-1 carries the ORF label, with uncertain function. V lost 4 bases and J lost 4, with 19 bases in between. The CDR3 runs 17 residues. CDR3 loop: CASSPRRGAESNEKLFF. For the CDR3, the DNA is TGCGCCAGCAGTCCCAGGCGGGGCGCAGAGAGTAATGAAAAACTGTTTTTT.

Points on this clonotype: This may arise from a read error, as a much more abundant clone is one base away. In this CDR3 the conserved last residue, phenylalanine or tryptophan, is missing, so a read error is likely. The chain recombines TRBV20-1 with TRBJ1-2, with TRBD1 as a possible D gene (5 bases). The CDR3 is 13 amino acids. Germline V gene data show CDR1 as DFQATT and CDR2 as SNEGSKA (reference sequence). V shed 3 bases and J shed 4 bases, with 12 bases lying between them. This CDR3 is CSASGRERYGYTY. CDR3 in DNA: TGCAGTGCTAGCGGCAGGGAACGCTATGGCTACACCTAC.

About this clonotype: A much larger clone is a single base away; this may be a read error. Without the conserved terminal phenylalanine or tryptophan, this CDR3 likely stems from a read error. J is TRBJ2-7 and V is TRBV13; 10 nucleotides match TRBD2. This CDR3 is 14 amino acids long. Germline CDR1 reads PRHDT; CDR2 reads FYEKMQ (reference sequence). V trimming: 3 bases; J trimming: 7 bases; junction bases outside the gene matches: 6. The CDR3, as DNA: TGTGCCAGCAGCTTTATACTAGCGGGGAGAGAGCAGTACCTC. Amino acid sequence: CASSFILAGREQYL.

This sequence joins TRBV5-6 and TRBJ2-2; the D is unclear. Germline values: CDR1 SGHDT, CDR2 YYEEEE. Trimming removed 4 bases at V and 5 bases at J, with 18 bases between. The CDR3 consists of 16 residues. The CDR3 DNA is TGTGCCAGCAGCCTTTCTACCCCAAGGAGAACCGGGGAGCTGTTTTTT. It codes for CASSLSTPRRTGELFF.

This clonotype showed up just once. This may be a read error: a much more frequent sequence differs by one nucleotide. The V gene is TRBV28, the J gene TRBJ2-3; a possible D gene is TRBD2 (5 bases). The CDR3 runs 14 residues. Germline CDR1 reads MDHEN; CDR2 reads SYDVKM. CDR3 in amino acids: CASSSERGIDTQCF. The CDR3 region has the DNA TGTGCCAGCAGTTCCGAGCGAGGGATAGATACGCAGTGTTTT.

The chain is built from TRBV27 and TRBJ2-7, with D perhaps matching TRBD1 or TRBD2 (5 bases each). V was shortened by 5 bases and J by 5 bases, with 10 bases between the two germline ends. This CDR3 spans 12 amino acids. Germline assignment: CDR1 MNHEY and CDR2 SMNVEV (reference sequence). In DNA form, the CDR3 reads TGTGCCAGCAGTCACGGGGCCCACGAGCAGTACTTC. Translating gives CASSHGAHEQYF.

As for this clonotype: A read error may be the cause here, since a much bigger clone is one base away. This sequence joins TRBV25-1 and TRBJ2-5; D gene uncertain. CDR3 size: 16 residues. CDR1 and CDR2 from the germline V gene are MGHDK and SYGVNS. In nucleotides, the CDR3 is TGTGCCAGCAGTGAGCTAGGATTTGACCGAGAAGAGATCCAGTACTTC. This translates into CASSELGFDREEIQYF.

The chain uses TRBV10-3 and TRBJ1-1; D gene uncertain. V was shortened by 0 bases and J by 2 bases, with 7 bases between the two germline ends. The CDR3 extends over 14 amino acids. Per germline, CDR1 ENHRY and CDR2 SYGVKD. The DNA of the CDR3 is TGTGCCATCAGTGAGTCACGGGGAAACACTGAAGCTTTCTTT. Protein sequence: CAISESRGNTEAFF.

This clonotype was seen only a few times. The rearrangement links TRBV4-3 to TRBJ1-1; D uncertain. The CDR3 covers 20 residues. V was pared by 1 base and J by 0 bases, with 24 bases between. Per the germline V gene, CDR1 is LGHNA and CDR2 is YSLEER. This chain's CDR3 is CASSQVPGGPEVPMNTEAFF. The CDR3 nucleotides are TGCGCCAGCAGCCAAGTCCCCGGTGGTCCCGAAGTCCCTATGAACACTGAAGCTTTCTTT.

On this clonotype: This may be a read error: a much more frequent sequence differs by one nucleotide. The CDR3 is CAGSLTGLVTDTQYF. In DNA form, the CDR3 reads TGTGCCGGCAGTTTAACAGGGTTGGTTACAGATACGCAGTATTTT. The chain has TRBV12-3 or TRBV12-4 and TRBJ2-3; tentatively, D is TRBD1 (6 bases). The CDR3 is 15 residues long.

About this clonotype itself: The CDR3 ends on some other residue instead of the conserved phenylalanine or tryptophan, so this is likely a read error. V is TRBV5-1 and J is TRBJ2-5, with D tentatively TRBD2 (5 bases). CDR1 SGHRS and CDR2 YFSETQ come from the germline V gene. Trimming removed 4 bases from V and 2 bases from J, with 12 bases in between. This CDR3 is 14 amino acids long. CDR3 residues: CASSQGLGQETQYL. The CDR3 DNA reads TGCGCCAGCAGCCAAGGACTGGGGCAAGAGACCCAGTACCTC.

As regards this clonotype: Given a much more abundant clone one base away, this may be a read error. This sequence joins TRBV7-6 and TRBJ2-7; TRBD1 might be the D (6 bases). This CDR3 is built from 12 residues. The V end was cut by 5 bases, the J end by 6 bases, with 11 bases between. The V gene's germline CDR1 is SGHVS and CDR2 FNYEAQ. DNA for the CDR3: TGTGCCAGCAGCGAGGGACAACGCGAGCAGTACTTC. Amino acids: CASSEGQREQYF. Variable domain in full (rest from reference TRBV7-6 and TRBJ2-7): GAGVSQSPRYKVTKRGQDVALRCDPISGHVSLYWYRQALGQGPEFLTYFNYEAQQDKSGLPNDRFSAERPEGSISTLTIQRTEQRDSAMYRCASSEGQREQYFGPGTRLTVT.

With respect to this clonotype: This may arise from a read error, as a much more abundant clone is one base away. The rearrangement uses TRBV7-9 and TRBJ2-7; no clear D gene. Germline V CDR1 and CDR2: SEHNR, FQNEAQ (reference sequence). The CDR3 loop spans 12 amino acids. CDR3 DNA: TGTGCCAGCAGCGAAGTGACCTACGAGCAGTCCTTC. This codes for CASSEVTYEQSF.

Many counts were recorded for this clonotype. The chain has TRBV6-1 and TRBJ1-2, with 10 bases aligning to TRBD1. The germline V gene has CDR1 MNHNS and CDR2 SASEGT. With 4 bases clipped from V and 6 bases from J, the junction kept 14 bases outside the gene matches. This CDR3 has 17 residues. The CDR3 DNA follows: TGTGCCAGCAGTGCCTACCCCTCCCAGACAGGGGGCAATGGCTACACCTTC. This translates into CASSAYPSQTGGNGYTF.

This clonotype occurred many times. V usage is TRBV5-1 and J usage is TRBJ1-1, with D possibly matching TRBD1 (5 bases). Germline CDR1 reads SGHRS; CDR2 reads YFSETQ. The CDR3 contains 14 residues. Trimming cost V 1 base and J 5 bases, with 12 bases left between them. This chain's CDR3 is CASSLSPGWTEAFF. The CDR3 nucleotides are TGCGCCAGCAGCTTGTCTCCAGGGTGGACTGAAGCTTTCTTT.

In its sample, this clonotype was seen once. This clone may be a read error of a much larger clone one base away. The chain combines TRBV20-1 with TRBJ2-7; TRBD1 aligns across 7 bases. Germline loops: CDR1 DFQATT, CDR2 SNEGSKA (reference sequence). V gave up 3 bases and J gave up 2 bases; unmatched junction bases: 10. The CDR3 has 15 amino acids. CDR3 coding DNA: TGCAGTGCTAGGTCGACAGGGTATGGCCCCTACGAGCAGTACTTC. Translating gives CSARSTGYGPYEQYF.

This clonotype occurred many times. V usage is TRBV12-3 or TRBV12-4 and J usage is TRBJ2-1; 10 bases line up with TRBD1. The CDR3 loop spans 15 amino acids. J lost 3 bases, V lost 5 bases, and 4 bases had no gene match. This CDR3 is CASSPTGGVYNEQFF. In DNA form, the CDR3 reads TGTGCCAGCAGTCCGACAGGGGGCGTCTACAATGAGCAGTTCTTC.

The V call is TRBV3-1, the J call TRBJ1-1; 10 positions agree with TRBD1. CDR3 size: 16 residues. Germline V gives CDR1 LGHDT, CDR2 YNNKEL (reference sequence). Losses at the gene ends were 3 bases for V and 9 bases for J; bases not matched to a gene: 13. The CDR3 loop reads CASSHDRGRGGTKAFF. The CDR3 bases are TGTGCCAGCAGCCACGACAGGGGGCGAGGAGGGACTAAAGCTTTCTTT.

As for this clonotype: A much larger clone differs from this one at a single base, so this may be a read error. This sequence joins TRBV13 and TRBJ2-5, with a tentative D call TRBD2 (6 bases). This CDR3 is built from 17 residues. V was trimmed by 4 bases and J by 2 bases, leaving 20 bases between them. Germline assignment: CDR1 PRHDT and CDR2 FYEKMQ (reference sequence). The CDR3 region has the DNA TGTGCCAGCAGCTCGGGACGGGTGGAGGAGGGGCAAGAGACCCAGTACTTC. Residues: CASSSGRVEEGQETQYF.

Many counts were recorded for this clonotype. The chain recombines TRBV27 with TRBJ2-5, with D uncertain. CDR1 and CDR2 from the germline V gene are MNHEY and SMNVEV (reference sequence). The ends were cut back, 4 bases at V and 2 bases at J, with 14 bases in the middle. CDR3 length: 15 amino acids. CDR3 in amino acids: CASSSRTDVQETQYF. The CDR3 DNA follows: TGTGCCAGCAGTTCCCGCACGGACGTACAAGAGACCCAGTACTTC.

This clonotype was seen only a few times. The J gene is TRBJ2-2, the V gene TRBV4-1; D is unclear. The CDR3 loop spans 12 amino acids. Germline lookup yields CDR1 MGHRA and CDR2 YSYEKL. Between the trimmed V and J ends, which lost 8 bases and 2 bases, there was a span of 6 bases. The CDR3 is CASGRNTGELFF. The CDR3 DNA reads as TGCGCCAGCGGACGAAACACCGGGGAGCTGTTTTTT.